This section outlines one T cell receptor beta chain sequence together with its context. Its matching antigen is unknown. These data come from a study of blood T cells in healthy people across ages. Findings and caveats of the study: TCR beta diversity per million T cells fell roughly linearly with age. TCR beta diversity tracked closely with naive T cell percentage. Changes in expanded clonotypes were possibly confounded, as the CMV status of donors was unknown.

PBMCs numbering at least 6.5 million were isolated per sample. CDR1 is SGHAT, CDR2 FQNNGV, per germline. Trimming removed 3 bases from V and 4 bases from J; junction bases left unmatched: 12. The CDR3 loop spans 18 amino acids. Sample-barcoded 5' priming and a J-beta primer mix drove a second PCR of roughly 7 to 11 cycles. TCRdb ran MiXCR on the 5' RACE reads and lists one entry per CDR3 protein. The sample carries hundreds of thousands of distinct CDR3 sequences, around 26% recorded once. V is TRBV11-2 and J is TRBJ2-3, with 11 bases that match TRBD2. Specimen: blood. The clonotype comes from a woman older than 75 in good health. CDR3 amino acids: CASSLGKTSGGGADTQYF. CDR3 coding DNA: TGTGCCAGCAGCTTGGGAAAAACTAGCGGGGGTGGGGCAGATACGCAGTATTTT.